What follows are 19 T cell receptor beta chains derived from one specimen sequenced in a study of blood T cell repertoires in COVID-19. TCRdb keeps only in-frame clones here, not all; method: immunoSEQ multiplex PCR. The table shows hundreds of thousands of clones, with roughly 90% occurring only once. The material sequenced was PBMCs or T cells enriched from blood (not recorded which). The receptors come from a woman younger than 45 who had recovered from COVID-19.

The genes are TRBV29-1 and TRBJ1-4; TRBD1 matches at 7 bases. Looked up from germline, CDR1 is SQVTM and CDR2 is ANQGSEA. The CDR3 is made up of 14 amino acids. V was pared by 3 bases and J by 3 bases, with 4 bases of the junction left unmatched. CDR3 in DNA: TGCAGCGTTGAGCAGACAGGGCCTAATGAAAAACTGTTTTTT. It codes for CSVEQTGPNEKLFF.

The rearrangement joins TRBV3-1 (or the pseudogene TRBV3-2) to TRBJ1-2; no definite D call. Germline CDR1 is LGHDT and CDR2 is YNNKEL (reference sequence). Trimming removed 4 bases at V and 8 bases at J, with 20 bases between. The CDR3 has 15 residues. In DNA, the CDR3 is TGTGCCAGCAGCCCGTTCGAAACACCAATTTCGGGCTACACCTTC. Protein: CASSPFETPISGYTF.

Written as DNA, the CDR3 is TGTGCCAGCAGCTCTACGGGTAGCGGCGGAAAACTGTTTTTT. It specifies CASSSTGSGGKLFF. The chain uses TRBV7-9 and TRBJ1-4; D not certain. V was trimmed by 4 bases and J by 10 bases, leaving 16 bases between them. The CDR3 is 14 residues long. Looked up from germline, CDR1 is SEHNR and CDR2 is FQNEAQ (reference sequence).

This chain links TRBV18 with TRBJ2-7, with D tentatively TRBD1 (5 bases). In germline, CDR1 is KGHSH, CDR2 LQKENI. V was clipped by 4 bases and J by 4 bases, with 17 bases between them. There are 15 residues in the CDR3. As DNA, the CDR3 is TGTGCCAGCTCACTAGCCAGGGATTTTTCTTACGAGCAGTACTTC. Amino acids: CASSLARDFSYEQYF.

The V call is TRBV28, the J call TRBJ1-5, with D unresolved. V dropped 5 bases and J dropped 5 bases, with 7 bases sitting between them. The V gene's germline CDR1 is MDHEN and CDR2 SYDVKM. CDR3 length: 12 amino acids. CDR3 DNA sequence: TGTGCCAGCAGTCTGAGATATCAGCCCCAGCATTTT. Amino acids: CASSLRYQPQHF. The full variable domain, in which reference TRBV28 and TRBJ1-5 provide the parts outside the CDR3, is DVKVTQSSRYLVKRTGEKVFLECVQDMDHENMFWYRQDPGLGLRLIYFSYDVKMKEKGDIPEGYSVSREKKERFSLILESASTNQTSMYLCASSLRYQPQHFGDGTRLSIL.

The V call is TRBV5-6, the J call TRBJ1-5; tentative D call: TRBD1 (6 bases). The V end lost 0 bases, the J end lost 6 bases, and 16 bases lay between the germline ends. The CDR3 runs 16 residues. Germline CDR1 and CDR2: SGHDT and YYEEEE. The CDR3 spells CASSLGMGQGIQPQHF. CDR3 sequence (DNA): TGTGCCAGCAGCTTGGGGATGGGGCAGGGGATTCAGCCCCAGCATTTT. Complete variable domain (other parts from reference TRBV5-6 and TRBJ1-5): DAGVTQSPTHLIKTRGQQVTLRCSPKSGHDTVSWYQQALGQGPQFIFQYYEEEERQRGNFPDRFSGHQFPNYSSELNVNALLLGDSALYLCASSLGMGQGIQPQHFGDGTRLSIL.

The chain has TRBV27 and TRBJ1-2; TRBD1 aligns across 10 bases. Germline values: CDR1 MNHEY, CDR2 SMNVEV (reference sequence). V lost 4 bases to trimming and J lost 5 bases; unmatched junction nucleotides: 1. The CDR3 runs 13 residues. The CDR3: CASSWTGGYGYTF. The DNA for the CDR3 is TGTGCCAGCAGTTGGACAGGGGGGTATGGCTACACCTTC.

V is TRBV11-2 and J is TRBJ1-2; D not resolved. The CDR3 runs to 13 residues. Germline V lookup: CDR1 SGHAT, CDR2 FQNNGV. V lost 5 bases and J 9 bases, leaving 16 bases between the germline ends. The CDR3 sequence: CASSTRSGSSYTF. CDR3 DNA sequence: TGTGCCAGCAGCACCCGAAGCGGGTCTAGCTACACCTTC.

The chain is built from TRBV4-1 and TRBJ2-1, with D possibly being TRBD2 (5 bases). Germline V gene lookup returns CDR1 MGHRA and CDR2 YSYEKL. The CDR3 sequence is 15 residues long. V was clipped by 2 bases and J by 4 bases, with 12 bases between them. CDR3 loop: CASSQRRGMYNEQFF. In nucleotides, the CDR3 is TGCGCCAGCAGCCAACGGAGAGGGATGTACAATGAGCAGTTCTTC.

J is TRBJ2-7 and V is TRBV6-5, with D possibly matching TRBD2 (5 bases). The V gene lost 8 bases and the J gene lost 2 bases, with 7 bases spanning the gap. This CDR3 spans 11 amino acids. Germline CDR1 MNHEY, CDR2 SVGAGI. For the CDR3, the DNA is TGTGCCAGCGGGAGCCCCTACGAGCAGTACTTC. This translates into CASGSPYEQYF.

The chain carries TRBV10-3 and TRBJ2-1; 7 bases agree with TRBD1. Germline loops: CDR1 ENHRY, CDR2 SYGVKD. V trimming: 0 bases; J trimming: 6 bases; junction bases outside the gene matches: 11. The CDR3 consists of 17 residues. Here the CDR3 reads CAISESTLLGQANEQFF. CDR3 in DNA: TGTGCCATCAGTGAGTCGACTCTGCTTGGACAGGCCAATGAGCAGTTCTTC.

The chain is built from TRBV19 and TRBJ1-2; tentative D call: TRBD1 (6 bases). With 5 bases removed from V and 6 bases from J, the gap between germline ends came to 16 bases. From germline, CDR1 is LNHDA and CDR2 SQIVND (reference sequence). This CDR3 comprises 14 residues. The CDR3 reads CASSLYRVGNGYTF. In nucleotides, the CDR3 is TGTGCCAGTAGTCTGTACAGGGTAGGGAATGGCTACACCTTC.

This sequence joins TRBV29-1 and TRBJ2-1, with 7 nucleotides matching TRBD2. V lost 4 bases and J lost 6; bases outside the gene matches: 6. Per germline, CDR1 SQVTM and CDR2 ANQGSEA. The length of the CDR3 is 13 residues. In DNA, the CDR3 is TGCAGCGTTGTGGCGGGAGCGCTCAATGAGCAGTTCTTC. Its protein product is CSVVAGALNEQFF.

V gene TRBV6-2 or TRBV6-3 combines with J gene TRBJ2-3; 7 bases agree with TRBD2. CDR1 and CDR2 (germline): MNHEY, SVGEGT. The CDR3 runs 17 residues. V lost 2 bases to trimming and J lost 5 bases; unmatched junction nucleotides: 13. The DNA of the CDR3 is TGTGCCAGCAGTTACGCCCGGGTGACTAGCCTGGGAGATACGCAGTATTTT. Its translation is CASSYARVTSLGDTQYF.

The chain recombines TRBV19 with TRBJ2-3; tentatively, D is TRBD1 (6 bases). The CDR3 is 16 residues long. Trimming left V 1 base short and J 2 bases short, with 13 bases between. Germline loops: CDR1 LNHDA, CDR2 SQIVND (reference sequence). The CDR3 protein is CASSIGRQGNTDTQYF. As DNA, the CDR3 is TGTGCCAGTAGTATAGGCCGTCAGGGGAACACAGATACGCAGTATTTT.

On this clone: A read error may produce the germline difference seen at one junction end. This chain uses TRBV5-1 with TRBJ1-2; TRBD1 aligns across 8 bases. The CDR3 is made up of 13 amino acids. The germline V gene has CDR1 SGHRS and CDR2 YFSETQ. The CDR3 is CASSQDRDMARAF. As DNA, the CDR3 is TGCGCCAGCAGCCAGGACAGGGACATGGCTAGGGCCTTC.

This clone was seen a few times. The V call is TRBV4-1, the J call TRBJ1-4, with D uncertain. CDR3 length: 15 amino acids. Trimming took 0 bases from V and 7 from J, leaving 12 bases between them. CDR1 MGHRA and CDR2 YSYEKL come from the germline V gene. The CDR3 reads CASSQELTRSEKLFF. CDR3 sequence (DNA): TGCGCCAGCAGCCAAGAGTTAACCAGAAGTGAAAAACTGTTTTTT.

This chain connects TRBV19 to TRBJ2-5; 7 bases line up with TRBD1. The trim removed 4 bases at V and 0 bases at J, leaving 11 bases unmatched. This CDR3 has 17 amino acids. Germline V gene lookup returns CDR1 LNHDA and CDR2 SQIVND (reference sequence). CDR3 coding DNA: TGTGCCAGTAGTACGTCTTGGGGGACAGACTACCAAGAGACCCAGTACTTC. Protein: CASSTSWGTDYQETQYF. Using reference TRBV19 and TRBJ2-5 for the parts outside the CDR3, the full variable domain is DGGITQSPKYLFRKEGQNVTLSCEQNLNHDAMYWYRQDPGQGLRLIYYSQIVNDFQKGDIAEGYSVSREKKESFPLTVTSAQKNPTAFYLCASSTSWGTDYQETQYFGPGTRLLVL.

The chain combines TRBV9 with TRBJ2-2; D is possibly TRBD1 (6 bases). CDR1 and CDR2 (germline): SGDLS, YYNGEE. The CDR3 contains 15 residues. Trimming removed 2 bases at V and 5 bases at J, with 13 bases between. This CDR3 reads CASSVTGLRTGELFF. CDR3 nucleotides: TGTGCCAGCAGCGTCACAGGGTTGAGAACCGGGGAGCTGTTTTTT.